Listed below are T cell receptor beta chains from one sample, sequenced in a study of blood T cells in healthy people across ages. TCRdb called the 5' RACE reads again in MiXCR, with one record for every CDR3 protein. The sample includes roughly 650,000 distinct CDR3 sequences, roughly 32% of them seen just once. The sequenced sample consisted of blood. These receptors were collected from a woman older than 75 in good health. Each CDR3 is given with its conserved first and last residue. A D gene is named only where the DNA matches it firmly. Clone size is stated in some rows and not others, as once, few, many or a class when expanded.

D gene,clone size,V gene,J gene,CDR3 protein
.,few,TRBV7-2,TRBJ1-1,CASSLVGHTEAFF
.,few,TRBV6-1,TRBJ2-1,CTSRVRAGGGEQFF
.,.,TRBV29-1,TRBJ1-1,CSVVLGTGSTEAFF
.,many,TRBV3-1,TRBJ2-1,CASSTHTVREQFF
TRBD2,many,TRBV12-3/TRBV12-4,TRBJ2-7,CASSLFSGGLRSYEQYF
.,.,TRBV5-1,TRBJ2-2,CASAQGFGGELFF
TRBD1,few,TRBV2,TRBJ1-6,CASRAQGVRNSPLHF
.,.,TRBV12-3/TRBV12-4,TRBJ2-5,CASSSPTGPRETQYF
TRBD1,few,TRBV27,TRBJ1-1,CASRLGTGDGMNTEAFF
.,.,TRBV20-1,TRBJ2-1,CSARSWAAETRVGDEQFF
.,.,TRBV6-5,TRBJ1-5,CASSYRATEPQHF
.,once,TRBV6-5,TRBJ2-1,CASSYSRSGSRNEQFF
TRBD2,few,TRBV7-3,TRBJ2-3,CASSLTVAGGLTDTQYF
.,many,TRBV5-1,TRBJ2-1,CASSLAAGSNEQFF
TRBD2,.,TRBV7-2,TRBJ2-5,CATGSGMGTETQYF
.,many,TRBV10-3,TRBJ1-6,CAISESTANSPLHF
.,many,TRBV5-6,TRBJ2-3,CASSLRPGTDTQYF
.,once,TRBV20-1,TRBJ2-5,CSALKRGQETQYF
.,few,TRBV6-5,TRBJ1-1,CASSRRGRTEAFF
.,few,TRBV28,TRBJ2-5,CASYTGTVEAQYF
TRBD1,.,TRBV30,TRBJ1-1,CALNRGSSMNTEAFF
.,many,TRBV20-1,TRBJ1-2,CSALRTSGGSQSDGYTF
TRBD1,many,TRBV20-1,TRBJ2-7,CSALGQGTPYEQYF
TRBD1,.,TRBV20-1,TRBJ1-5,CSAREEGKGARSNQPQHF
.,.,TRBV20-1,TRBJ1-2,CSARVGQSGYTF
TRBD1,many,TRBV6-6,TRBJ1-5,CASSYHLTGGSNQPQHF
.,.,TRBV5-1,TRBJ2-1,CASSPIRQGVRKFF
.,.,TRBV12-3/TRBV12-4,TRBJ2-3,CASTSTSTDAEYF
.,.,TRBV29-1,TRBJ1-1,CSGAGRNTEAFF
.,.,TRBV20-1,TRBJ2-6,CLTPDSLSGANVLTF
.,few,TRBV7-2,TRBJ1-2,CASSSNGQTNYGYTF
TRBD2,.,TRBV27,TRBJ2-7,CASSYSGAYYEQYF
.,few,TRBV6-5,TRBJ2-2,CASSSWGDANTGELFF
.,.,TRBV20-1,TRBJ1-1,CSARDFKGSNTEAFF
.,many,TRBV6-5,TRBJ1-1,CATSPGDLNTEAFF
TRBD1,.,TRBV12-3/TRBV12-4,TRBJ2-2,CASSAGTGGLSGELFF
.,few,TRBV3-1,TRBJ1-2,CASSQGPGSGYTF
TRBD2,.,TRBV7-2,TRBJ2-2,CASSLLASGRATGELFF
TRBD1,.,TRBV5-1,TRBJ1-4,CASSLGSGGTINEKLFF
.,.,TRBV4-1,.,CASSQVVASRDEQYF
.,many,TRBV7-2,TRBJ1-2,CASSLAPGLRGYTF
.,.,TRBV6-5,TRBJ1-5,CASSYNPKGPQHF
.,.,TRBV7-3,TRBJ2-1,CTSSFGSRYNEQFF
.,.,TRBV5-5,TRBJ1-1,CASSPTGMRGSEAFF
.,few,TRBV7-2,TRBJ1-4,CASSLGGGREKLFF
.,few,TRBV30,TRBJ1-2,CAWVQDYYGYTF
.,.,TRBV7-2,TRBJ1-2,CASSSVTWGGQSPTF
.,once,TRBV7-2,TRBJ2-7,CASSLDGVLDEQYF
.,.,TRBV7-9,TRBJ1-6,CASSPGALTPSPLHF
TRBD1,.,TRBV20-1,TRBJ1-4,CSARLTGGPRATNEKLFF
.,many,TRBV27,TRBJ1-2,CASSLSGGTYGYTF
TRBD2,many,TRBV4-1,TRBJ2-1,CASSQVVGGGSGNEQFF
.,.,TRBV5-6,TRBJ2-1,CASSFYGGSYNEQFF
TRBD2,many,TRBV20-1,TRBJ2-7,CSAESGGLTSSYEQYF
TRBD1,.,TRBV20-1,TRBJ1-5,CSAITQGVGNQPQHF
TRBD1,.,TRBV4-3,TRBJ2-2,CASSQEGTGHDGELFF